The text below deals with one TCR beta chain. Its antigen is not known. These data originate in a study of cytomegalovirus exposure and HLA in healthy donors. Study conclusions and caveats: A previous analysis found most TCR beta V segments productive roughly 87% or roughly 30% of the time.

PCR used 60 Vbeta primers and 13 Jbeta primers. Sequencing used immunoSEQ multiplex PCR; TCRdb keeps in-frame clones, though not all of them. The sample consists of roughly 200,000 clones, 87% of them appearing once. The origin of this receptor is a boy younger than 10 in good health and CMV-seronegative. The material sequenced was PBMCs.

The chain's CDR3 is CASSEQIHSEAFF. The CDR3 DNA reads as TGTGCCAGCAGTGAACAGATCCATTCTGAAGCTTTCTTT. The gene calls are TRBV6-1 and TRBJ1-1; D ambiguous. This CDR3 comprises 13 residues. Trimming left V 2 bases short and J 6 bases short, with 10 bases between. Per the germline V gene, CDR1 is MNHNS and CDR2 is SASEGT.